This TCR beta chain was identified during a study of metastatic and nonmetastatic thyroid tumors. At the level of the study: For malignant and benign thyroid patients, tumor or nodule tissue and blood were the sources whose repertoires were compared.

CDR1 and CDR2 (germline): SGHTA, FQGTGA. Trimming at V came to 1 base and at J to 1 base, leaving 4 bases not matched to a gene. This CDR3 is 16 amino acids long. Each patient went into thyroid surgery without having received any treatment. The study, taken as a whole, reports: Malignant thyroid tumors reportedly had TCR beta diversity that was significantly higher than in benign nodules, in blood and tumor.

Authors' methods: Building a distant-metastasis classifier for papillary thyroid cancer drew on CDR3 differences across clinicopathological groups. TCRdb re-clonotyped the PCR reads via MiXCR. None of the V and J calls come from the authors' own analysis; TCRdb made them. This table holds about 23,000 clones, roughly 14% found once. To note about this clone: The target antigen is unknown.

The sequenced sample consisted of tumor tissue. The V gene is TRBV7-3, the J gene TRBJ2-5; 9 nucleotides line up with TRBD1. The receptor was derived from a female donor with papillary thyroid cancer or a benign thyroid nodule (not recorded which). Some clones in this sample may be carry-over from other donors' samples. CDR3 in amino acids: CASSLIGTGCQETQYF. The CDR3 DNA reads TGTGCCAGCAGCTTAATAGGGACAGGGTGCCAAGAGACCCAGTACTTC.